The present TCR beta chain was sequenced within a study of T cell repertoires in cytomegalovirus infection. The wider study: In public TCR beta signatures, there were indications of both CMV infection and matching HLA type.

Regarding the study as a whole: Clonotype analysis showed dominance of the ex vivo response by HLA-C-restricted CMV-specific TCR beta clonotypes. Carriers of CMV and the relevant HLA type were discriminated by public TCR beta frequency.

Comments on this clonotype: What it recognizes is unknown.

Germline V lookup: CDR1 SQVTM, CDR2 ANQGSEA. The CDR3 has 16 residues. V gave up 2 bases and J gave up 1 base, with 15 bases separating them. TCRdb re-called the reads with MiXCR, one entry per CDR3 protein. The sample consists of around 630,000 distinct CDR3 sequences, roughly a quarter of them appearing once. The rearrangement joins TRBV29-1 to TRBJ2-1; TRBD1 is a possible D gene (5 bases). The sequence was obtained from a human donor in good health (CMV status not recorded). Some clones in this sample may be carry-over from other donors' samples. Sequenced sample: CD8+ T cells from PBMCs. The CDR3 DNA reads TGCAGCGTTGAAAGCCAGGGCAGAGGTTCCTACAATGAGCAGTTCTTC. This codes for CSVESQGRGSYNEQFF.